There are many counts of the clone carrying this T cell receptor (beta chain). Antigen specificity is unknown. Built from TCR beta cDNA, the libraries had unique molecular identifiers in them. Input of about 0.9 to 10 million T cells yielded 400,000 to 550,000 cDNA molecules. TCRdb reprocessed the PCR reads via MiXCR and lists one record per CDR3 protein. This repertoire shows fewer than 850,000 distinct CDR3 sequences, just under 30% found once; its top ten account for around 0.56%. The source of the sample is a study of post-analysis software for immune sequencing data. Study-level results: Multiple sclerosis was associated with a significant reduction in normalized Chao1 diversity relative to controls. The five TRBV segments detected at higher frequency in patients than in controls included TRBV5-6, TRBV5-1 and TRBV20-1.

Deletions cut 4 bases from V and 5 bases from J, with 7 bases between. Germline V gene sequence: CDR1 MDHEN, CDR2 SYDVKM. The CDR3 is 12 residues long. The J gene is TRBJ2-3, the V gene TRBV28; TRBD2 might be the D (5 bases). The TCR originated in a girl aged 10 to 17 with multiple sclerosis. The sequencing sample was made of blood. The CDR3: CASSWGEDTQYF. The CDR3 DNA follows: TGTGCCAGCAGTTGGGGAGAAGATACGCAGTATTTT.